This T cell receptor beta chain came from a study of blood T cell repertoires in COVID-19. Study-wide context: Donors in the United States, Italy and Spain gave samples during acute or convalescent COVID-19. Sources were T cells, B-cell-depleted T cells, or PBMCs; the material itself was cDNA or gDNA.

The ends lost 1 base at V and 3 bases at J; junction bases unmatched: 3. The germline V gene has CDR1 LNHNV and CDR2 YYDKDF (reference sequence). CDR3 length: 14 residues. Per the authors' pipeline: Amplification from reference gene primers served as the basis for estimated nucleated cell counts. Assay: immunoSEQ multiplex PCR; the TCRdb copy retains only in-frame clones and omits some. V and J calls and clone size follow that table, whereas D and trimming were derived from the DNA. This table holds hundreds of thousands of clones, about 86% found once. This clonotype was obtained from a woman in her 30s who had recovered from COVID-19. The chain has TRBV15 and TRBJ2-7, with 7 positions matching TRBD1. The source material was peripheral blood. Written as DNA, the CDR3 is TGTGCCACCAGCAGAGCGACAGGGTACTACGAGCAGTACTTC. It is translated as CATSRATGYYEQYF.